Below, one T cell receptor beta chain is given with its context. Its antigen is currently unknown. This sample stems from a study of T cells in localized non-small cell lung cancer. The data were produced by immunoSEQ multiplex PCR, yet TCRdb's version contains in-frame clones alone and is incomplete. The table has around 31,000 clones, 85% to 90% seen once. General observations from the study: Because only a single region of the tumor was sequenced, heterogeneity remains possible. Of the top 100 tumor clones, median approximately 60 were in adjacent lung, approximately 29 among its top 100.

The CDR3 covers 13 residues. Germline CDR1 SGHRS, CDR2 YFSETQ. J is TRBJ2-5 and V is TRBV5-1; no clear D. The DNA end is more similar to TRBJ2-7, so the J call may be wrong. The material was peripheral blood, obtained before any cancer treatment. The TCR sequence derives from a female donor of 60 years or more with stage I lung adenocarcinoma. The CDR3 reads CASSLGVPYEQYF. The CDR3 DNA reads as TGCGCCAGCAGCCTCGGCGTACCCTACGAGCAGTACTTC.